This T cell receptor (beta chain) came from a study of T cell changes during pregnancy in multiple sclerosis (dated by TCRdb to between 2018 and 2020). Study-level background: In women with multiple sclerosis, the researchers looked at how the T cell repertoire shifted as pregnancy progressed.

Library prep was done by the immunoSEQ multiplex PCR assay. Held by TCRdb, this immuneACCESS table contains in-frame sequences only and omits some clones. Under half of the omission traces to an unresolved V gene where checked; the cause of the rest is unknown. The sample table shows approximately 100,000 clones, and about 90% are seen once. The ten top clones hold less than 2% of the sample. The junction carries 7 bases between V and J, which are trimmed by 2 bases and 2 bases respectively. Counted from cysteine to phenylalanine, this CDR3 has 13 amino acids. The CDR3 DNA has 39 bases and is translated from base 1. The germline V gene (reference sequence) sets CDR1 to GTSNPN and CDR2 to SVGIG. Remarks on this clone: Its antigen remains undetermined. Base qualities are not at hand, and no much larger clone is one base apart.

The receptor chain draws on TRBV30 and TRBJ1-3; confidence is insufficient to name the D gene. The source material was peripheral blood, sampled before pregnancy. The sequence derives from a female donor with multiple sclerosis, enrolled in a pregnancy study. The CDR3 is CAWSWQAGNTIYF. The sequenced DNA: TGTGCCTGGAGTTGGCAGGCTGGAAACACCATATATTTT.